This TCR beta chain appears in the sequencing data of a study of early T cells in non-severe SARS-CoV-2 infection (dated by TCRdb to 2020 to 2023). Broadly, across the study: Because TCR sequencing relied on bulk RNA taken from unsorted whole blood, pairing of alpha and beta chains was not possible.

This clonotype was found a few times. Its antigen is still unknown. No base quality values were provided; no much bigger clone lies one nucleotide off. Reading the germline V gene (reference sequence) gives CDR1 LGHDT and CDR2 YNNKEL. V is cut by 3 bases and J by 1 base, and the space between the germline ends is 10 bases. The cysteine opens and the phenylalanine closes a CDR3 of 15 amino acids. The kept DNA is CDR3 alone, 45 bases in frame from the first base. The library was made by 5' RACE. TCRdb shows the sequencer as NextSeq 500. To correct for sequencing error and PCR bias, the TCR library protocol tagged individual cDNA molecules with unique molecular identifiers. TCR alpha and beta chains were both sequenced, and the abundances of alpha and beta sequences in each sample were closely correlated with each other. For the original study's pipeline: Decombinator V4 was used to annotate TCR sequences for V gene, J gene and CDR3. TCRs were defined as expanded if a significant change between any two time points was detected under a Poisson model with p below 0.0001. TCR abundances were normalised to the total number of TCRs sequenced per sample and were expressed as counts per million. MAIT TCRs were defined by TRAV1-2 paired with TRAJ12, TRAJ20 or TRAJ33, and iNKT TCRs by TRAV10 paired with TRAJ18. VDJdb, accessed 1 November 2021, was searched for CMV, EBV and SARS-CoV-2 annotated TCRs, with TCRs annotated for multiple antigens excluded. TCRdb took the public reads, trimmed them with fastp at Q25, ran MiXCR for clone calling and kept in-frame beta chains. Every entry covers one CDR3 protein and lists the most common genes and DNA from its rows. The V and J calls were not made by the authors but by TCRdb's processing. Within this sample are about 110,000 distinct CDR3 sequences, with around 13% of them counted one time only. In total, the top ten clones hold 3% to 4.5% of the sample.

Study-level results and caveats: VDJdb matching was skewed toward anti-spike CD8 responses and likely underestimated virus-specific expansions, missing private and CD4 specificities.

A case-control design nested within a healthcare worker cohort in London, UK, was used, with weekly nasopharyngeal swab PCR tests and blood sampling performed. Healthcare workers were recruited between 23 and 31 March 2020, during the week of the UK lockdown, and were followed weekly for up to roughly 16 weeks. The chain joins TRBV3-1 to TRBJ1-3, with a weak D call of TRBD1 (5 bases match). The receptor comes from an adult who was a healthcare worker with PCR-confirmed SARS-CoV-2 infection or an uninfected control (not recorded which). Sequences were derived from whole blood, sampled at baseline. The nucleotides are TGTGCCAGCAGCCAGGGAGGGACTTCTGGAAACACCATATATTTT. Protein translation: CASSQGGTSGNTIYF. Supplemented by the reference TRBV3-1 and TRBJ1-3 proteins around the CDR3, the complete variable domain is DTAVSQTPKYLVTQMGNDKSIKCEQNLGHDTMYWYKQDSKKFLKIMFSYNNKELIINETVPNRFSPKSPDKAHLNLHINSLELGDSAVYFCASSQGGTSGNTIYFGEGSWLTVV.